These T cell receptor beta chains were read from a single sample in a study of cytomegalovirus exposure and HLA in healthy donors. Libraries were prepared by immunoSEQ multiplex PCR; TCRdb keeps only in-frame clonotypes and omits some of them. The sample consists of over 60,000 clones, roughly 96% of them appearing once. Specimen: PBMCs. These receptors were obtained from a man between 18 and 35 years old in good health and CMV-seronegative. CDR3s include the opening cysteine and the closing phenylalanine or tryptophan. The D gene is left open where the match is weak. Clone size is given for some rows only: seen once, a few or many times, or a class if the clone is expanded.

TRBV5-4,-,TRBJ2-3,TRBD1,TGTGCCAGCTCGTGGACAGGAAACACAGATACGCAGTATTTT,CASSWTGNTDTQYF
TRBV11-3,-,TRBJ1-4,-,TGTGCCAGCAGCTTGAGGTTTGGAGAAAAACTGTTTTTT,CASSLRFGEKLFF
TRBV19,-,TRBJ2-3,-,TGTGCCAGTAACCGTAATGACCAACGACAGCCGAGGACAGATACGCAGTATTTT,CASNRNDQRQPRTDTQYF
TRBV4-1,-,TRBJ2-3,-,TGCGCCAGCAGCCAGGCGGACAGCCGCACAGATACGCAGTATTTT,CASSQADSRTDTQYF
TRBV30,-,TRBJ2-2,TRBD1,TGTGCCTGGGACAGGGCGAACACCGGGGAGCTGTTTTTT,CAWDRANTGELFF
TRBV5-6,-,TRBJ2-7,-,TGTGCCAGCAGCTTTGCGTCTGGGCACGAGCAGTACTTC,CASSFASGHEQYF
TRBV7-6,-,TRBJ2-7,-,TGTGCCAGCACCGGCGGGGCAGGGGAGCAGTACTTC,CASTGGAGEQYF
TRBV7-8,once,TRBJ1-3,-,TGTGCCAGCACCAGTTCTGGAAACACCATATATTTT,CASTSSGNTIYF
TRBV4-1,-,TRBJ1-1,-,TGCGCCAGCAGCCAAGGGGCAATCCGTCCGAACACTGAAGCTTTCTTT,CASSQGAIRPNTEAFF
TRBV15,-,TRBJ2-7,TRBD1,TGTGCCACCAGCTCCCGGGACAGGGGTTACGAGCAGTACTTC,CATSSRDRGYEQYF
TRBV30,-,TRBJ2-1,TRBD2,TGTGCCTGGAGTGTACTCGGGATAGCGGGGGGGCGAACCTACAATGAGCAGTTCTTC,CAWSVLGIAGGRTYNEQFF
TRBV13,-,TRBJ2-1,-,TGTGCCAGCAGCTTAGATCGTATGCAGGGTTACTCCTACAATGAGCAGTTCTTC,CASSLDRMQGYSYNEQFF
TRBV21-1,-,TRBJ2-4,-,TGTGCCAGCAGCAGGGCCAAGGGGGCGATTGTAGCCAAAAACATTCAGTACTTC,CASSRAKGAIVAKNIQYF
TRBV30,-,TRBJ1-2,-,TGTGCCTGGAGTGTACAGTTGGGGAGATCGCATGGCTACACCTTC,CAWSVQLGRSHGYTF
TRBV5-1,-,TRBJ1-1,TRBD1,TGCGCCAGCAGCTTGGTTGGGACAGTGAGTAACACTGAAGCTTTCTTT,CASSLVGTVSNTEAFF
TRBV5-1,-,TRBJ1-2,TRBD1,TGCGCCAGCAGCGAACGGGACAGAGCCCTTACCTATGGCTACACCTTC,CASSERDRALTYGYTF
TRBV7-9,-,TRBJ2-1,TRBD1,TGTGCCAGCGGACAGGGAGTCTACAATGAGCAGTTCTTC,CASGQGVYNEQFF
TRBV5-8,-,TRBJ1-2,-,TGTGCCAGCAGCTTGGCCAGAGGGTATGGCTACACCTTC,CASSLARGYGYTF
TRBV6-1,-,TRBJ1-2,-,TGTGCCAGCAGCCCAACGGGTCATGGCTACACCTTC,CASSPTGHGYTF
TRBV7-2,-,TRBJ2-7,-,TGTGCCAGCAGCTTAGTAGCGGCTCCGGAACTTTACGAGCAGTACTTC,CASSLVAAPELYEQYF
TRBV7-9,-,TRBJ1-5,-,TGTGCCAGCAGCTTAGGGGGCTATAGCAATCAGCCCCAGCATTTT,CASSLGGYSNQPQHF
TRBV11-1,-,TRBJ2-1,TRBD2,TGTGCCAGCACCCTGGATAGCGGGAGCTCCTACAATGAGCAGTTCTTC,CASTLDSGSSYNEQFF
TRBV30,-,TRBJ1-5,-,TGTGCCTGGAGTAAAGCGGCCTTAGGGTTTAGCAATCAGCCCCAGCATTTT,CAWSKAALGFSNQPQHF
TRBV5-1,-,TRBJ1-2,TRBD1,TGCGCCAGCAGCTCACCGACAGGGGGCTTAATTGGCTACACCTTC,CASSSPTGGLIGYTF